The next 12 T cell receptor beta chains were all read from a single sample in a study of T cell repertoires in cytomegalovirus infection. No antigen has been assigned to these receptors. Via MiXCR, TCRdb re-called the reads, giving one row per CDR3 protein. Of around 800,000 distinct CDR3 sequences in the sample, 30% to 35% were seen once. The specimen was cultured CD8+ T cells from PBMCs, collected from culture after CMV antigen stimulation. The receptors were sampled from a human donor in good health (CMV status not recorded). Some clones in this sample may be carry-over from other donors' samples.

This clonotype was counted between two and nine times. V is TRBV12-3 or TRBV12-4 and J is TRBJ2-3; TRBD1 is a possible D gene (6 bases). The CDR3 extends over 13 amino acids. Between the trimmed V and J ends, which lost 8 bases and 0 bases, there was a span of 9 bases. CDR3 amino acids: CASGGSSTDTQYF. CDR3 bases: TGTGCCAGCGGGGGCTCTAGCACAGATACGCAGTATTTT.

The rearrangement links TRBV10-3 to TRBJ1-5; 8 bases are a match to TRBD1. J lost 2 bases, V lost 4 bases, and 1 base had no gene match. Germline CDR1 ENHRY, CDR2 SYGVKD. The CDR3 has 14 residues. The CDR3 reads CAISGGQGNQPQHF. In nucleotides, the CDR3 is TGTGCCATCAGTGGGGGACAGGGCAATCAGCCCCAGCATTTT.

The V and J genes are TRBV15 and TRBJ2-5; 7 positions match TRBD1. Germline CDR1 is LNHNV and CDR2 is YYDKDF (reference sequence). The CDR3 is 19 residues long. Losses at the gene ends were 0 bases for V and 4 bases for J; bases not matched to a gene: 17. The CDR3 is CATSRDGEMVDRDGETQYF. The CDR3, as DNA: TGTGCCACCAGCAGAGATGGTGAAATGGTTGACAGGGATGGAGAGACCCAGTACTTC.

The table lists this clonotype with a few counts. The chain links TRBV4-1 to TRBJ1-4; maybe TRBD1 (5 bases). CDR3 length: 12 residues. Trimming pared 6 bases from V and 8 bases from J, leaving 10 bases between. CDR1 and CDR2 from the germline V gene are MGHRA and YSYEKL. CDR3 coding DNA: TGCGCCAGCAGGGGGGGGGACGAAAAACTGTTTTTT. This codes for CASRGGDEKLFF.

The V call is TRBV12-3 or TRBV12-4, the J call TRBJ2-7; D unclear. V was clipped by 0 bases and J by 3 bases, with 9 bases between them. This CDR3 has 14 amino acids. For the CDR3, the DNA is TGTGCCAGCAGTTTAGCGGCAGGAGACTACGAGCAGTACTTC. Its protein product is CASSLAAGDYEQYF.

Worth noting for this clonotype: Given a much more abundant clone one base away, this may be a read error. V and J are TRBV7-2 and TRBJ2-1, with 13 bases matching TRBD2. The CDR3 runs 19 residues. Germline CDR1 is SGHTA and CDR2 is FQGNSA. Unmatched junction bases numbered 19, after V lost 4 bases and J lost 10 bases. The CDR3 here is CASSSGPMTSGGLSREQFF. The DNA of the CDR3 is TGTGCCAGCAGCTCAGGCCCCATGACTAGCGGGGGGCTCTCGAGAGAGCAGTTCTTC.

As concerns this clonotype: Germline and junction disagree at one end, which may indicate a read error. CDR3 loop: CAGSLYGAVQETQYF. CDR3 nucleotides: TGTGCCGGCAGTTTATACGGGGCTGTCCAAGAGACCCAGTACTTC. V is TRBV28 and J is TRBJ2-5; tentatively, D is TRBD1 or TRBD2 (5 bases each). This CDR3 has 15 residues. Looked up from germline, CDR1 is MDHEN and CDR2 is SYDVKM. Full variable domain (rest looked up from reference TRBV28 and TRBJ2-5): DVKVTQSSRYLVKRTGEKVFLECVQDMDHENMFWYRQDPGLGLRLIYFSYDVKMKEKGDIPEGYSVSREKKERFSLILESASTNQTSMYLCAGSLYGAVQETQYFGPGTRLLVL.

This chain links TRBV28 with TRBJ2-7; 7 bases fit TRBD2. There are 14 residues in the CDR3. Trimming cost V 3 bases and J 5 bases; bases outside gene matches: 7. In germline, CDR1 is MDHEN, CDR2 SYDVKM. CDR3 DNA sequence: TGTGCCAGCAGTTTTGGGGGGGACTACCACGAGCAGTACGTC. Translation gives CASSFGGDYHEQYV.

This clonotype was found many times. J is TRBJ1-5 and V is TRBV6-1; D is unresolved. Trimming cost V 4 bases and J 6 bases, with 10 bases left between them. Germline CDR1 is MNHNS and CDR2 is SASEGT. The CDR3 length is 13 residues. The CDR3 loop is CASSGERAQPQHF. The DNA for the CDR3 is TGTGCCAGCAGTGGAGAACGGGCTCAGCCCCAGCATTTT.

This clonotype is a singleton in its sample. The rearrangement uses TRBV10-3 and TRBJ1-4; 7 bases align to TRBD1. This CDR3 region has 17 residues. Germline trimming cut 0 bases from V and 7 bases from J; bases unmatched to any gene: 11. CDR1 is ENHRY, CDR2 SYGVKD, per germline. CDR3 DNA sequence: TGTGCCATCAGTGAGTCGATTCAGGAGACAGGGTTTGAAAAACTGTTTTTT. Protein: CAISESIQETGFEKLFF.

The chain joins TRBV20-1 to TRBJ2-1; 9 bases align to TRBD2. V trimming: 1 base; J trimming: 4 bases; junction bases outside the gene matches: 2. The CDR3 sequence is 14 residues long. Per the germline V gene, CDR1 is DFQATT and CDR2 is SNEGSKA (reference sequence). Here the CDR3 reads CSARVAGGYNEQFF. The CDR3 DNA reads as TGCAGTGCTAGAGTGGCGGGGGGGTACAATGAGCAGTTCTTC.

This chain links TRBV27 with TRBJ1-4; D might be TRBD1 (5 bases). Germline V gives CDR1 MNHEY, CDR2 SMNVEV (reference sequence). Trimming left V 4 bases short and J 0 bases short, with 15 bases between. The CDR3 runs 17 residues. CDR3 DNA: TGTGCCAGCAGTTGGGCTTGGGGGTTTGCAACTAATGAAAAACTGTTTTTT. It specifies CASSWAWGFATNEKLFF.